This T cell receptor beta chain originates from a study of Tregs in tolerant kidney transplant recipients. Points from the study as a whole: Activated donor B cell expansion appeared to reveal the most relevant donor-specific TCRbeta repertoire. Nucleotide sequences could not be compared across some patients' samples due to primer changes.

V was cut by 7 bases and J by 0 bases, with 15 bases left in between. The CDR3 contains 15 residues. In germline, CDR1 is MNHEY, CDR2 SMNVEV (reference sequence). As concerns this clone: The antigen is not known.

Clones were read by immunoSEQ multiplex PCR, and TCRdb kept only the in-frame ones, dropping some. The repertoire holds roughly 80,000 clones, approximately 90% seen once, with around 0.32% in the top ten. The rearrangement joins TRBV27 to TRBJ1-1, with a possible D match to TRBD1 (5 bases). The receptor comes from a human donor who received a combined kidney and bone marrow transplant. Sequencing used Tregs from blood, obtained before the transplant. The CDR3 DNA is TGTGCCAGCACCTCACTGCGGGGCGTGAACACTGAAGCTTTCTTT. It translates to CASTSLRGVNTEAFF.